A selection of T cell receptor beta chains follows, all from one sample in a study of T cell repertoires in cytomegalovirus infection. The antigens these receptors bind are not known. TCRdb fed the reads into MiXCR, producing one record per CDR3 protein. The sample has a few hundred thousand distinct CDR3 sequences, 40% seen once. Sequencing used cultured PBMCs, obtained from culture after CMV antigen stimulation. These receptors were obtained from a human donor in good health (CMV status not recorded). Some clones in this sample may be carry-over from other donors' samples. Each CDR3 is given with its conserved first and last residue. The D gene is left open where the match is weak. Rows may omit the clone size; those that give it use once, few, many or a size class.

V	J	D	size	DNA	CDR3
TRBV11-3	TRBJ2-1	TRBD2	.	TGTGCCAGCAGCCGAGGGCGGGAGAGCTCCTACAATGAGCAGTTCTTC	CASSRGRESSYNEQFF
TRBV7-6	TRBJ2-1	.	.	TGTGCCAGCAGCTTAAATCCCGGGATCTACAATGAGCAGTTCTTC	CASSLNPGIYNEQFF
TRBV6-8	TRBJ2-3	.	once	TGTGCCAGCAGGAGAGGGACCACAGATACGCAGTATTTT	CASRRGTTDTQYF
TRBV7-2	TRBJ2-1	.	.	TGTGCCAGCAGCTTTGATAGGGGATCTTACAATGAGCAGTTCTTC	CASSFDRGSYNEQFF
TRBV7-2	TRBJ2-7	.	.	TGTGCCAGCAGCTTAAGGGGTAGGCACGAGCAGTACTTC	CASSLRGRHEQYF
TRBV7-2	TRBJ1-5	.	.	TGTGCCAGCAGCGCCCGGGGCGGTAGCAAACAGCCCCAGCATTTT	CASSARGGSKQPQHF
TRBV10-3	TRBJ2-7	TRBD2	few	TGTGCCAGTAGCGGGACCACCTACGAGCAGTACTTC	CASSGTTYEQYF
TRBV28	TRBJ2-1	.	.	TGTGCCAGCAGATCAGAGCATATGAGCAATGAGCAGTTCTTC	CASRSEHMSNEQFF
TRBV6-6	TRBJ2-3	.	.	TGTGCCAGCAGTCTTTTCGCGGGGACCAGCACAGATACGCAGTATTTT	CASSLFAGTSTDTQYF
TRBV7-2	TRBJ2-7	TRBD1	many	TGTGCCAGCAGCACGACAGGGAAGAGTAGCTCCTACGAGCAGTACTTC	CASSTTGKSSSYEQYF
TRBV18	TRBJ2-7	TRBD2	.	TGTGCCAGCTCACCACCGGAGGGCGGGAGCTCCTACGAGCAGTACTTC	CASSPPEGGSSYEQYF
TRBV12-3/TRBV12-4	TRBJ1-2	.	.	TGTGCCAGCAGTTCAGGGGAGGATGGCTACACCTTC	CASSSGEDGYTF
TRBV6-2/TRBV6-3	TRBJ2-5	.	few	TGTGCCAGCAGTAACCGGGGACTGGAAGAAGGGACCCAGTACTTC	CASSNRGLEEGTQYF
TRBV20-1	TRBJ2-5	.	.	TGCAGTGCTAGAGATCTAGTACGGGGGATTGAAGAGACCCAGTACTTC	CSARDLVRGIEETQYF
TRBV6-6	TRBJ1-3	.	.	TGTGCCAGCAGAAGGGACATCCTCTCTGGAAACACCATATATTTT	CASRRDILSGNTIYF
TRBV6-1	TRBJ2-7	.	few	TGTGCCAGCAGTGAAGCGCGGCACGGCTCCTACGAGCAGTACTTC	CASSEARHGSYEQYF
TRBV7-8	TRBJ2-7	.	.	TGTGCCAGCAGCTTAGTTCGGCGATCGTACGAGCAGTACTTC	CASSLVRRSYEQYF
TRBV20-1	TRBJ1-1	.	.	TGCAGTGCTAGTTCTGGGGCAACTGAAGCTTTCTTT	CSASSGATEAFF
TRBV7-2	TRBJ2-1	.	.	TGTGCCAGCAGTGATGCCAACAATGAGCAGTTCTTC	CASSDANNEQFF
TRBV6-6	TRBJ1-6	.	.	TGTGCCAGCAGTTATAAAGGGTCTGGGGTCGATAATTCACCCCTCCACTTT	CASSYKGSGVDNSPLHF
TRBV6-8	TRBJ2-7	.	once	TGTGCCAGCAGTTACTCGCTCAGGTTTCCGACCTACGAGCAGTACTTC	CASSYSLRFPTYEQYF
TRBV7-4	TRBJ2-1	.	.	TGTGCCAGCAGGAACGACTTCCGCTCCTACAATGAGCAGTTCTTC	CASRNDFRSYNEQFF
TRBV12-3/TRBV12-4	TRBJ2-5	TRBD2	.	TGTGCCAGCAGTTCTCCGGGACTAGCGGGAATAGGGGAGACCCAGTACTTC	CASSSPGLAGIGETQYF
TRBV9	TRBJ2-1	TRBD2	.	TGTGCCAGCAGCGAGGGTAAGGGGGAGGCTAGCGGGAAATACAATGAGCAGTTCTTC	CASSEGKGEASGKYNEQFF
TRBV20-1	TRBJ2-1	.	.	TGCAGTGCACGTGCGGGAGTAGGGGGTTACAATGAGCAGTTCTTC	CSARAGVGGYNEQFF
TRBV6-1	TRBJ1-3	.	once	TGTGCCAGCAGAAGGGGACGCGGAAACACCATATATTTT	CASRRGRGNTIYF
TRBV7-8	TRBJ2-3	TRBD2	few	TGTGCCAGCAGCTTAGGGGCTAAGCGGGGAACCACTAGCACAGATACGCAGTATTTT	CASSLGAKRGTTSTDTQYF
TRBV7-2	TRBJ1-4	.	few	TGTGCCAGCAGCTTAGATAGGGGAAAACTGTTTTTT	CASSLDRGKLFF
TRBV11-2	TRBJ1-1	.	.	TGTGCCAGCAGCCCCCTTCTCGGAATGAACACTGAAGCTTTCTTT	CASSPLLGMNTEAFF
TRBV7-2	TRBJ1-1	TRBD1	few	TGTGCCAGCAGCTTAGACCGGGACAGGGGGCGAACTGAAGCTTTCTTT	CASSLDRDRGRTEAFF
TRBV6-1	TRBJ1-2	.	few	TGTGCCAGCAGTGAAGCGCTGACAGCTAACTATGGCTACACCTTC	CASSEALTANYGYTF
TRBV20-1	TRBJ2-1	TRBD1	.	TGCAGTGCTAGGTCCCCGACAGGGCGAAACAATGAGCAGTTCTTC	CSARSPTGRNNEQFF
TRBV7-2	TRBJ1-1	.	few	TGTGCCAGCAGTAGACCGGGGCCGGGCACTGAAGCTTTCTTT	CASSRPGPGTEAFF
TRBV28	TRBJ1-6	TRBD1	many	TGTGCCAGCGGCCGACCGGGACAGAATGATTCACCCCTCCACTTT	CASGRPGQNDSPLHF
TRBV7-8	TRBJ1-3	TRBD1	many	TGTGCCAGCAGCCCACATCGGGACAGGGGAATCGGAGGAAACACCATATATTTT	CASSPHRDRGIGGNTIYF
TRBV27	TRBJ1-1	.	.	TGTGCCAGCTGGAGGGGACTGAACACTGAAGCTTTCTTT	CASWRGLNTEAFF
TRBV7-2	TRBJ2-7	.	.	TGTGCCAGCAGCCGACGGATATACGAGCAGTACTTC	CASSRRIYEQYF
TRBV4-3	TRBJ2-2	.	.	TGCGCCAGCAGCCAAGATCAGAGAAACACCGGGGAGCTGTTTTTT	CASSQDQRNTGELFF
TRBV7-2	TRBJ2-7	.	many	TGTGCCAGCAGCTTAGTTGCGCGACAGCCGTACTTC	CASSLVARQPYF
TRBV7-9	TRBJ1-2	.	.	TGTGCCAGCAGCTTCTGGGACCGCTATGGCTACACCTTC	CASSFWDRYGYTF
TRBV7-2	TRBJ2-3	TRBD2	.	TGTGCCAGCAGCCAAACTAGCGGGAGGGGCACAGATACGCAGTATTTT	CASSQTSGRGTDTQYF